In its sample, the clone carrying this TCR beta chain was seen many times. The sample comes from a study of regulatory T cells in long-lasting Graves disease. Time point here: persistent/refractory GD, antithyroid drugs over 5 years with positive TRAb. RNA extracted from PBMCs served as the sequencing template. Deletions cut 6 bases from V and 3 bases from J, with 11 bases between. This CDR3 is 14 amino acids long. Germline V CDR1 and CDR2: MNHNS, SASEGT. Building the TCR beta libraries relied on iRepertoire HTBI primers, and CDR3 regions underwent Arm-PCR. TCRdb re-called the multiplex PCR reads through MiXCR, storing one row per CDR3 protein. This sample has 350,000 to 450,000 distinct CDR3 sequences, with under 25% found just once.

This sequence was found in a female donor with Graves disease. Sequenced here: peripheral blood mononuclear cells (PBMCs), sampled when the disease was refractory, from a patient treated with antithyroid drugs. The chain links TRBV6-1 to TRBJ2-2, with unresolved D. The CDR3 DNA reads TGTGCCAGCAGACCGGACGGGTACACCGGGGAGCTGTTTTTT. Translation gives CASRPDGYTGELFF.